These 14 T cell receptor beta chains share one sample of origin, sequenced in a study of T-cell reconstitution after alpha-beta-depleted transplantation in children (dated by TCRdb to about 2016). Libraries were constructed by PCR. TCRdb shows the sequencer as Illumina HiSeq 2500. Molecular barcoding was employed in the preparation of TCR libraries, with unique molecular identifiers being used to normalize TCRbeta repertoire quantification. TCRdb reran the public reads through fastp at Q25 and MiXCR, keeping productive beta chains. Each entry is one CDR3 protein sequence, shown with its most common DNA and genes. The sample profile shows around 700,000 distinct CDR3 sequences; over 10% of them were found once. The top ten hold about 0.79% of the sample. The treatment or condition label, read with the paper, signifies: allogeneic hematopoietic cell transplantation with graft depleted of TCRalphabeta T cells and CD19 B cells.

The sample was PBMCs, taken before TCRalphabeta/CD19-depleted stem cell transplant. The receptors were gathered from a girl aged 2-10 years with congenital amegakaryocytic thrombocytopenia, due to receive a stem cell transplant.

This clonotype was seen ten or more times. The V gene is TRBV5-1, the J gene TRBJ1-1, with D perhaps matching TRBD1 (6 bases). CDR3 length: 16 residues. In germline, CDR1 is SGHRS, CDR2 YFSETQ. Deletions cut 4 bases from V and 3 bases from J, with 19 bases between. The CDR3 coding sequence is TGCGCCAGCAGCACATCCTCTCCAGGGGTGGACACTGAAGCTTTCTTT. It codes for CASSTSSPGVDTEAFF.

The sample holds a few counts of this clonotype. The rearrangement uses TRBV4-2 and TRBJ2-1; possibly TRBD1 or TRBD2 for D (5 bases each). This CDR3 comprises 13 residues. Germline lookup yields CDR1 LGHNA and CDR2 YNFKEQ. Between the trimmed V and J ends, which lost 4 bases and 6 bases, there was a span of 10 bases. The CDR3 nucleotides are TGTGCCAGCAGCCCGGGGCCTTCCAATGAGCAGTTCTTC. This translates into CASSPGPSNEQFF.

This clonotype has a handful of counts. The J gene is TRBJ2-3, the V gene TRBV5-1; D is unclear. The germline V gene has CDR1 SGHRS and CDR2 YFSETQ. CDR3 length: 13 amino acids. Trimming took off 4 bases at V and 2 bases at J, with 8 bases between the two ends. CDR3 coding DNA: TGCGCCAGCAGCCCTACCTTCACAGATACGCAGTATTTT. It yields the protein CASSPTFTDTQYF.

This clonotype was seen repeatedly, ten times or more. This chain uses TRBV5-1 with TRBJ2-2; maybe TRBD1 (6 bases). V lost 4 bases to trimming and J lost 6 bases, with 10 bases between them. CDR3 length: 13 residues. CDR1 is SGHRS, CDR2 YFSETQ, per germline. The CDR3 reads CASSVQGSGELFF. The CDR3 region has the DNA TGCGCCAGCAGCGTACAGGGCTCCGGGGAGCTGTTTTTT.

In this sample, this clonotype turned up a few times. The chain is built from TRBV2 and TRBJ2-7; 8 nucleotides align to TRBD2. Germline lookup yields CDR1 SNHLY and CDR2 FYNNEI. V dropped 9 bases and J dropped 4; count of bases not matched to a gene: 8. This CDR3 is 13 amino acids long. This CDR3 reads CASSGTPYYEQYF. In DNA form, the CDR3 reads TGTGCCAGTAGCGGGACTCCTTATTACGAGCAGTACTTC.

This clonotype has just a few counts. Here the CDR3 reads CASSSTGQGEQFF. In DNA form, the CDR3 reads TGCGCCAGCAGCTCAACAGGGCAGGGTGAGCAGTTCTTC. The V call is TRBV5-1, the J call TRBJ2-1; D might be TRBD1 (6 bases). Germline V gene sequence: CDR1 SGHRS, CDR2 YFSETQ. V lost 3 bases and J lost 9, with 13 bases in between. The CDR3 consists of 13 residues.

The V and J genes are TRBV5-1 and TRBJ2-2; D tentatively fits TRBD1 or TRBD2 (5 bases each). The CDR3 extends over 17 amino acids. V was cut by 0 bases and J by 3 bases, with 15 bases left in between. Looked up from germline, CDR1 is SGHRS and CDR2 is YFSETQ. CDR3 sequence: CASSLGAPWDDTGELFF. The CDR3 coding sequence is TGCGCCAGCAGCTTGGGTGCTCCCTGGGACGACACCGGGGAGCTGTTTTTT.

The chain uses TRBV3-1 and TRBJ1-1, with 11 bases fitting TRBD1. This CDR3 has 16 amino acids. CDR1 is LGHDT, CDR2 YNNKEL, per germline (reference sequence). Unmatched junction bases numbered 6, after V lost 3 bases and J lost 3 bases. In DNA, the CDR3 is TGTGCCAGCAGCCAGGGGACAGGGGGTCCTTACACTGAAGCTTTCTTT. Protein product: CASSQGTGGPYTEAFF.

The genes are TRBV7-2 and TRBJ2-3, with 7 bases fitting TRBD2. CDR3 length equals 17 residues. V was pared by 5 bases and J by 6 bases, with 17 bases of the junction left unmatched. Germline loops: CDR1 SGHTA, CDR2 FQGNSA. CDR3 sequence reads: CASSHSSAGPARDTQYF. CDR3 DNA sequence: TGTGCCAGCAGCCATTCGTCAGCGGGACCGGCGCGGGATACGCAGTATTTT.

J is TRBJ2-1 and V is TRBV7-3, with a tentative D call TRBD2 (6 bases). CDR1 and CDR2 (germline): SGHTA, FQGTGA. This CDR3 is 12 amino acids long. The V gene lost 5 bases and the J gene lost 8 bases, with 10 bases spanning the gap. The chain's CDR3 is CASSTSWDEQFF. The CDR3 DNA reads as TGTGCCAGCAGCACTAGCTGGGATGAGCAGTTCTTC.

There are many counts of this clonotype. V gene TRBV24-1 combines with J gene TRBJ2-3; no clear D gene. V lost 5 bases and J lost 0, with 14 bases in between. Looked up from germline, CDR1 is KGHDR and CDR2 is SFDVKD. There are 16 residues in the CDR3. CDR3 amino acids: CATSGIREESTDTQYF. For the CDR3, the DNA is TGTGCCACCAGTGGTATTAGAGAGGAGAGCACAGATACGCAGTATTTT.

This clonotype has ten or more counts. The J gene is TRBJ2-2, the V gene TRBV6-2 or TRBV6-3, with 10 nucleotides matching TRBD2. Germline V CDR1 and CDR2: MNHEY, SVGEGT. With 5 bases clipped from V and 5 bases from J, the junction kept 8 bases outside the gene matches. This CDR3 region has 16 residues. CDR3 sequence (DNA): TGTGCCAGCAGTCAGCTAGCGGGAGTCTTGACCGGGGAGCTGTTTTTT. Translated: CASSQLAGVLTGELFF.

This clonotype occurred many times. The J gene is TRBJ1-3, the V gene TRBV12-3 or TRBV12-4; TRBD1 is a possible D gene (5 bases). There are 15 residues in the CDR3. The V end lost 8 bases, the J end lost 0 bases, and 14 bases lay between the germline ends. CDR3 protein: CASSEFGTSGNTIYF. The CDR3 bases are TGTGCCAGCTCGGAGTTCGGGACCTCTGGAAACACCATATATTTT.

In this sample, this clonotype turned up many times. V gene TRBV5-5 combines with J gene TRBJ2-1; D is ambiguous. Germline V gene data show CDR1 as SGHKS and CDR2 as YYEKEE (reference sequence). V gave up 4 bases and J gave up 6 bases, with 8 bases separating them. CDR3 length: 12 amino acids. The CDR3 spells CASSPTINEQFF. CDR3 DNA: TGTGCCAGCAGCCCGACAATCAATGAGCAGTTCTTC. The full variable domain, in which reference TRBV5-5 and TRBJ2-1 provide the parts outside the CDR3, is DAGVTQSPTHLIKTRGQQVTLRCSPISGHKSVSWYQQVLGQGPQFIFQYYEKEERGRGNFPDRFSARQFPNYSSELNVNALLLGDSALYLCASSPTINEQFFGPGTRLTVL.